This T cell receptor beta chain was documented in a study of CD8 T cells in Susac syndrome. Isolation of CD8+ and CD4+ T cells was performed negatively, whereas enrichment of TEMRA cells was done by FACS. This clonotype was seen once. Reverse transcription used about 0.45 to 1 ug RNA and random hexamers. TCRdb called the immunoSEQ multiplex PCR reads again in MiXCR, with one record for every CDR3 protein. Here the sample spans approximately 150,000 distinct CDR3 sequences, approximately 94% being singletons. This CDR3 region has 16 residues. Germline CDR1 and CDR2: MNHEY and SVGAGI. The V end lost 2 bases, the J end lost 6 bases, and 19 bases lay between the germline ends.

The sequencing sample was made of CD4+ T cells from PBMCs. This clonotype was obtained from a human donor with Susac syndrome. The chain links TRBV6-5 to TRBJ1-2; TRBD1 is a possible D gene (5 bases). DNA of the CDR3: TGTGCCAGCAGTTACAGGGGAGACTCACCCCGAAATGGCTACACCTTC. Translation: CASSYRGDSPRNGYTF.